This T cell receptor beta chain was found in a study of CXCR3-negative and CXCR3-positive naive CD8 T cells (dated by TCRdb to between 2017 and 2020). Describing the broader study: In total, about 130 million TRB reads were obtained, which works out to roughly 1.5 +/- 0.3 million reads per library. Naive subsets from roughly 5 donors and memory cells from 3 donors were included in the TRBV-TRBJ cluster analysis. The diversity and physicochemical repertoire analyses included about a dozen donors pooled from two independent experiments.

Paper-wide results and their limitations: TRBV-TRBJ usage was similar between naive CXCR3-negative and CXCR3-positive cells from the same donor, while memory cells showed distinct patterns. Because surface CD5, which is linked to self-reactivity in mice, was comparable between the naive subsets, TCR interaction strength was also inferred from the physicochemical properties of TRB CDR3s. Because CXCR3 expression was partially decreased after cryopreservation, freshly isolated PBMCs were used for most assays. Repertoire diversity was comparably high in both naive subsets but much lower in memory CD8+ T cells. Compared with CXCR3-negative naive cells, CXCR3-positive naive cells had TRB CDR3s with higher hydrophobicity (lower Kidera factor 4), lower energy, and higher strength and volume indices.

From the cysteine through the phenylalanine, the CDR3 covers 15 amino acids. The protein alone is recorded here. Taken from the germline V gene, the CDR1 and CDR2 loops are MDHEN and SYDVKM. For every CD8+ T cell subset, around 300,000 cells were flow-sorted straight into RLT lysis buffer, and each subset was sorted in triplicate. To exclude memory contaminants, naive CD8+ T cells were stringently defined as CD45RO-CCR7+CD27+CD95-. Peripheral blood mononuclear cells were isolated from buffy coats using standard density gradient centrifugation. A FACSAria III was used to flow-sort naive CXCR3-negative and CXCR3-positive CD8+ T cells. Total RNA was extracted from sorted cells with an RNeasy Mini Kit. TCRdb lists the instrument as NextSeq 550. The Human TCR Profiling Kit (MiLaboratory) was used to prepare UMI-labeled 5' RACE TRB cDNA libraries. cDNA synthesis used the entire amount of extracted RNA, and PCR amplification then used the entire amount of cDNA produced. The libraries were made side by side, with each library going through the same number of PCR cycles. In the original analysis: With a minimum of two reads required per UMI, MIGEC and MiXCR pulled out about 50,000 +/- 10,000 unique UMI-labeled TRB cDNA molecules from each library. On average, roughly 40,000 +/- 10,000 functional in-frame TRB CDR3 nucleotide clonotypes lacking stop codons were found per library. After each sample was downsampled to 5000 UMI-labeled TRB molecules, VDJtools was used to calculate diversity metrics such as normalized Shannon-Wiener and Chao1. VDJtools was used to calculate clonotype-size-weighted physicochemical properties of the central five CDR3 residues, namely interaction energy, strength, volume and Kidera factor 4. One entry per CDR3 protein sequence results from the TCRdb reprocessing of the reads, with DNA left out. V and J calls and clone size were set by TCRdb, not the authors. The table for this sample records tens of thousands of distinct CDR3 sequences. The leading ten clones occupy about 0.62% of the sample.

A note on this clonotype: No antigen is known for it.

The rearranged segments are TRBV28 and TRBJ2-7; TCRdb's D call, TRBD2, is unchecked because there is no DNA. Sequenced: naive CXCR3+ CD8+ T cells from blood. The cell subset or site label on this specimen signifies: CD45RO-CCR7+CD27+CD95- naive CD8+ T cells expressing CXCR3 (TNR3+). This sequence originates from a human donor in good health. Some clones in this sample may be carry-over from other donors' samples. CDR3 region: CASNDPGLAFNEQYF.